This T cell receptor (beta chain) was observed in a study of T cells in Graves' hyperthyroidism and ophthalmopathy. Study background: Peripheral blood draws took place at initial diagnosis, ahead of any treatment. Study-level results: Researchers report that a 13 V-J model separated ophthalmopathy from stable hyperthyroidism. The model predicted ophthalmopathy a median 6.5 months before onset.

Uncontrolled infection, other autoimmune disease, pregnancy or lactation barred patients from enrollment. RNA transcripts gave rise to amplified TCR beta CDR3 regions. The TCR CDR3 first-round RT-PCR relied on the HTBI primer set. From the multiplex PCR reads, TCRdb called clonotypes with MiXCR, one entry per CDR3 protein. The data hold about 420,000 distinct CDR3 sequences, with 15% to 17% observed a single time. A note on this clonotype: The target antigen is unknown.

The CDR3 runs to 15 residues. V was clipped by 5 bases and J by 4 bases, with 12 bases between them. Germline CDR1 and CDR2: SGHNT and YENEEA. The sequencing input was blood. The sequence derives from a woman younger than 35 with Graves' hyperthyroidism. This chain links TRBV11-3 with TRBJ1-6; weak D call: TRBD1 (5 bases). The CDR3 sequence: CASSVTGGYNSPLHF. The CDR3 bases are TGTGCCAGCAGCGTCACAGGAGGGTATAATTCACCCCTCCACTTT.